The clone carrying this TCR beta chain has more than one count but fewer than ten. Its antigen is undetermined. This specimen belongs to a study of PD-L1 blockade in urothelial cancer. The CDR3 is 13 amino acids. V lost 3 bases, J lost 3 bases, and 6 bases lay in between. CDR1 is SGHAT, CDR2 FQNNGV, per germline. Produced via immunoSEQ multiplex PCR; TCRdb's table is partial and in-frame only. The sample has roughly 60,000 clones, about 80% seen once. Findings and limits, study-wide: Pretreatment clonality of the blood TCR repertoire below the median was predictive of superior survival.

The sample was PBMCs, taken around atezolizumab (anti-PD-L1) treatment. V usage is TRBV11-2 and J usage is TRBJ1-5; D gene ambiguous. The receptor was derived from a man aged 65 to 85 with urothelial cancer. DNA for the CDR3: TGTGCCAGCAGCTTCCAGGTCAATCAGCCCCAGCATTTT. Residues: CASSFQVNQPQHF.